Listed here are 21 T cell receptor beta chains from one sample, sequenced in a study of identical twins. TCRdb reprocessed the 5' RACE reads via MiXCR and lists one record per CDR3 protein. The table has about 720,000 distinct CDR3 sequences, 18% seen once; the top ten hold about an eighth. These data are also associated with another study on T cells expressing NK-cell markers.

What was sequenced was PBMCs. The source of these receptors is a woman aged 18-29 years in good health.

This clonotype was observed a few times. This chain joins TRBV11-2 and TRBJ2-7; D possibly uses TRBD1 or TRBD2 (5 bases each). The CDR3 has 14 residues. Germline V CDR1 and CDR2: SGHAT, FQNNGV. The V end was cut by 3 bases, the J end by 3 bases, with 12 bases between. The CDR3 DNA is TGTGCCAGCAGCTTTGTGGGGGACCACTACGAGCAGTACTTC. Translated: CASSFVGDHYEQYF.

J is TRBJ1-4 and V is TRBV12-3 or TRBV12-4; possibly TRBD1 for D (6 bases). V shed 1 base and J shed 8 bases, with 11 bases lying between them. This CDR3 is 14 amino acids long. The CDR3 loop reads CASSLDREEEKLFF. The CDR3, as DNA: TGTGCCAGCAGTTTAGACAGGGAGGAGGAAAAACTGTTTTTT.

This clonotype was counted only a few times. The chain links TRBV10-3 to TRBJ1-5; D is perhaps TRBD1 (6 bases). V dropped 10 bases and J dropped 2 bases, with 15 bases sitting between them. The CDR3 runs to 14 residues. CDR1 and CDR2 (germline): ENHRY, SYGVKD. The CDR3: CASARAGGNQPQHF. The CDR3 DNA reads as TGTGCCAGTGCACGGGCAGGGGGCAATCAGCCCCAGCATTTT.

This clonotype was observed a few times. The chain couples TRBV14 to TRBJ2-3; 7 bases fit TRBD1. V lost 4 bases and J lost 4; bases outside the gene matches: 11. The CDR3 has 16 residues. The germline V gene has CDR1 SGHDN and CDR2 FVKESK. In DNA, the CDR3 is TGTGCCAGCAGCCGATGGAACAGGGGTCTGTCAGATACGCAGTATTTT. Its translation: CASSRWNRGLSDTQYF.

The chain couples TRBV7-6 to TRBJ2-3; a weak D match, TRBD1 (8 bases). The CDR3 length is 18 residues. Germline CDR1 and CDR2: SGHVS and FNYEAQ. V dropped 5 bases and J dropped 1 base, with 22 bases sitting between them. CDR3 sequence (DNA): TGTGCCAGCAGCAAAAGACCAGGGGGCGGGGGTGGCACAGATACGCAGTATTTT. Residues: CASSKRPGGGGGTDTQYF.

The chain combines TRBV9 with TRBJ2-1; 8 positions agree with TRBD1. The CDR3 spans 13 residues. After removal of 2 bases from V and 9 bases from J, the junction contained 4 bases not matched to a gene. Germline V gene data show CDR1 as SGDLS and CDR2 as YYNGEE. The CDR3 sequence: CASSVDRAGEQFF. CDR3 DNA: TGTGCCAGCAGCGTGGACAGGGCCGGTGAGCAGTTCTTC.

Only a few counts were recorded for this clonotype. The chain has TRBV20-1 and TRBJ1-2; D remains ambiguous. This CDR3 spans 12 amino acids. Germline lookup yields CDR1 DFQATT and CDR2 SNEGSKA (reference sequence). Trimming took 4 bases from V and 4 from J, leaving 10 bases between them. Written as DNA, the CDR3 is TGCAGTGCTACCCGGGAAAGCTATGGCTACACCTTC. This sequence encodes CSATRESYGYTF.

The chain employs TRBV9 and TRBJ2-2, with a possible D match to TRBD2 (5 bases). Trimming left V 2 bases short and J 4 bases short, with 12 bases between. The germline gives CDR1 SGDLS, CDR2 YYNGEE. CDR3 length: 15 residues. The CDR3 bases are TGTGCCAGCAGCGTGGGCGTGGGGAGCACCGGGGAGCTGTTTTTT. Protein sequence: CASSVGVGSTGELFF.

This clonotype was counted a few times. V usage is TRBV15 and J usage is TRBJ2-7, with D maybe TRBD1 (6 bases). This CDR3 has 13 amino acids. Deletions cut 8 bases from V and 4 bases from J, with 15 bases between. Germline lookup yields CDR1 LNHNV and CDR2 YYDKDF (reference sequence). The CDR3 loop is CATGQSASYEQYF. In nucleotides, the CDR3 is TGTGCCACCGGACAGAGCGCCTCGTACGAGCAGTACTTC.

The genes are TRBV6-1 and TRBJ1-1; 9 bases map to TRBD1. From germline, CDR1 is MNHNS and CDR2 SASEGT. The CDR3 spans 17 residues. V was pared by 6 bases and J by 4 bases, with 15 bases of the junction left unmatched. CDR3 bases: TGTGCCAGCAGCCAAAGGGACAGGGTGAGGATAGGCACTGAAGCTTTCTTT. This sequence encodes CASSQRDRVRIGTEAFF.

The chain uses TRBV12-3 or TRBV12-4 and TRBJ2-5; tentatively, D is TRBD1 or TRBD2 (5 bases each). This CDR3 region has 15 residues. V lost 1 base to trimming and J lost 4 bases, with 13 bases between them. The CDR3 DNA sequence: TGTGCCAGCAGTTTAGGTAGTGGGGGTGCAGAGACCCAGTACTTC. This codes for CASSLGSGGAETQYF.

This clonotype was found many times. The J gene is TRBJ2-1, the V gene TRBV12-3 or TRBV12-4, with D uncertain. The CDR3 has 15 residues. The V end lost 6 bases, the J end lost 3 bases, and 15 bases lay between the germline ends. The CDR3 here is CASRLGRSLYNEQFF. In DNA form, the CDR3 reads TGTGCCAGCAGACTCGGACGCAGCCTCTACAATGAGCAGTTCTTC.

The V call is TRBV12-3 or TRBV12-4, the J call TRBJ2-3; D gene unclear. The V and J ends lost 5 bases and 3 bases respectively, with 15 bases between them. There are 15 residues in the CDR3. The CDR3 DNA reads TGTGCCAGCAGTCCCATTGGGGATGGAACAGATACGCAGTATTTT. Its translation is CASSPIGDGTDTQYF.

The chain couples TRBV9 to TRBJ1-5, with D perhaps TRBD1 (5 bases). The germline gives CDR1 SGDLS, CDR2 YYNGEE. This CDR3 spans 14 amino acids. The V end was cut by 0 bases, the J end by 5 bases, with 9 bases between. CDR3 DNA sequence: TGTGCCAGCAGCGTAGGGGACGGACATCAGCCCCAGCATTTT. This codes for CASSVGDGHQPQHF.

The rearrangement uses TRBV5-1 and TRBJ2-3; D is possibly TRBD1 (7 bases). V shed 4 bases and J shed 6 bases, with 18 bases lying between them. Germline CDR1 SGHRS, CDR2 YFSETQ. The CDR3 contains 15 residues. This CDR3 reads CASSPGGQKIDTQYF. The CDR3 DNA follows: TGCGCCAGCAGCCCCGGGGGACAGAAAATCGATACGCAGTATTTT.

The chain links TRBV5-1 to TRBJ2-1; 9 bases agree with TRBD2. V was clipped by 8 bases and J by 4 bases; unmatched bases: 4. The CDR3 is 13 amino acids. Germline CDR1 and CDR2: SGHRS and YFSETQ. CDR3: CASERGEYNEQFF. DNA of the CDR3: TGCGCCAGTGAGCGGGGGGAATACAATGAGCAGTTCTTC. Full variable domain (missing parts from reference TRBV5-1 and TRBJ2-1): KAGVTQTPRYLIKTRGQQVTLSCSPISGHRSVSWYQQTPGQGLQFLFEYFSETQRNKGNFPGRFSGRQFSNSRSEMNVSTLELGDSALYLCASERGEYNEQFFGPGTRLTVL.

This clonotype was recorded once. The V gene is TRBV18, the J gene TRBJ2-1, with TRBD2 matching over 7 bases. With V trimmed by 8 bases and J by 0 bases, 7 bases remained unmatched. Germline CDR1 KGHSH, CDR2 LQKENI. The CDR3 extends over 15 amino acids. The DNA for the CDR3 is TGTGCCAGCCTGAGCGGGGCGAGCTCCTACAATGAGCAGTTCTTC. Protein sequence: CASLSGASSYNEQFF.

This clonotype was counted between two and nine times. J is TRBJ2-3 and V is TRBV5-1, with D perhaps TRBD1 (5 bases). The CDR3 sequence is 14 residues long. V dropped 4 bases and J dropped 4 bases, with 13 bases sitting between them. Germline-derived CDR1 and CDR2 are SGHRS and YFSETQ. The CDR3 here is CASSTYLGADTQYF. The CDR3 nucleotides are TGCGCCAGCAGCACCTACTTAGGGGCAGATACGCAGTATTTT.

This clonotype showed up just a few times. This sequence joins TRBV7-7 and TRBJ2-3; TRBD1 matches 10 bases. Germline V gene sequence: CDR1 SSHAT, CDR2 FNYEAQ (reference sequence). This CDR3 region has 15 residues. With 4 bases clipped from V and 2 bases from J, the junction kept 3 bases outside the gene matches. The CDR3 coding sequence is TGTGCCAGCAGCTCGGGACAGGGGTACACAGATACGCAGTATTTT. Residues: CASSSGQGYTDTQYF.

The chain links TRBV9 to TRBJ2-1, with 7 bases matching TRBD1. With V trimmed by 4 bases and J by 1 base, 5 bases remained unmatched. Germline V lookup: CDR1 SGDLS, CDR2 YYNGEE. The CDR3 is made up of 15 amino acids. CDR3 DNA: TGTGCCAGCAGCAACCGACAGGGTTCCTACAATGAGCAGTTCTTC. Encoded protein: CASSNRQGSYNEQFF.

This clonotype was seen more than once but under ten times. The genes are TRBV11-2 and TRBJ2-3; D remains unclear. Germline V gene data show CDR1 as SGHAT and CDR2 as FQNNGV. This CDR3 comprises 14 residues. V was cut by 1 base and J by 7 bases, with 12 bases left in between. CDR3: CASSLVSSPYTQYF. The CDR3 coding sequence is TGTGCCAGCAGCTTAGTTTCCTCCCCCTATACGCAGTATTTT.